The TCR beta chain under discussion was sequenced for a study of tumor-infiltrating lymphocytes in localized non-small cell lung cancer. In the study overall: Some samples were collected after neoadjuvant chemotherapy; smokers, never-smokers and several histologies were included. Tumor tissue and non-adjacent uninvolved lung came from each patient. Study-level findings and limits: TCR sequencing covered a subset of patients with enough tissue. Technical variation could not be separated from intratumor heterogeneity here.

Sequencing was performed with immunoSEQ multiplex PCR; in TCRdb, only in-frame clones are kept and a portion is missing. The sample carries 3,000 or so clones, roughly 65% recorded once. Turning to this clone: Its specificity is unknown.

The origin of this receptor is a human donor with non-small cell lung cancer. The sample consisted of uninvolved lung tissue not adjacent to the tumor.

The CDR3: CASSQAPDRFNQPQHF. CDR3 in DNA: TGTGCCAGCAGCCAAGCCCCCGACAGGTTCAATCAGCCCCAGCATTTT. This chain links TRBV4-2 with TRBJ1-5, with TRBD1 as a possible D gene (6 bases). The length of the CDR3 is 16 residues. V lost 1 base to trimming and J lost 3 bases, with 13 bases between them. Germline loops: CDR1 LGHNA, CDR2 YNFKEQ.